This T cell receptor (beta chain) was sequenced for a study of shared clonotypes between healthy human individuals. Evenly divided among several immunoSEQ plates was the genomic DNA of each subset. Input per replicate PCR of unsorted PBMC was 300 ng DNA, corresponding to tens of thousands of T cell genomes. The sequencing of unsorted PBMC DNA took place on ten immunoSEQ deep assay plates. Clones were read by immunoSEQ multiplex PCR, and TCRdb kept only the in-frame ones, dropping some. Altogether roughly 500,000 clones are present, around 73% being singletons, with the ten largest covering 12%. Specimen: PBMCs. This TCR came from a woman in her thirties or forties in good health. Some clones in this sample may be carry-over from other donors' samples.

CDR3 loop: CASSEARLAASTDTQYF. CDR3 DNA: TGTGCCAGCAGTGAAGCACGACTAGCGGCTAGCACAGATACGCAGTATTTT. This chain joins TRBV2 and TRBJ2-3; 9 bases map to TRBD2. Losses at the gene ends were 0 bases for V and 0 bases for J; bases not matched to a gene: 4. CDR3 size: 17 residues. Per germline, CDR1 SNHLY and CDR2 FYNNEI.